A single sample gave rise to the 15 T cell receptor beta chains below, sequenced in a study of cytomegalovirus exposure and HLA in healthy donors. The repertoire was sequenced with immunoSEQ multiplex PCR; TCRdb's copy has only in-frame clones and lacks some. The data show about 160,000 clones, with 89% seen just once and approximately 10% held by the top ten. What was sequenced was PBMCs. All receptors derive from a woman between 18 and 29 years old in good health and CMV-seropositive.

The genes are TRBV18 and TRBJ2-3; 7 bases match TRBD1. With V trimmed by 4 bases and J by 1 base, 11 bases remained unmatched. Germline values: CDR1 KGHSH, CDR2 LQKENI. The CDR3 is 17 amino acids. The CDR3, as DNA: TGTGCCAGCTCACAACAACAGGGGAGTAAGGGCACAGATACGCAGTATTTT. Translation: CASSQQQGSKGTDTQYF.

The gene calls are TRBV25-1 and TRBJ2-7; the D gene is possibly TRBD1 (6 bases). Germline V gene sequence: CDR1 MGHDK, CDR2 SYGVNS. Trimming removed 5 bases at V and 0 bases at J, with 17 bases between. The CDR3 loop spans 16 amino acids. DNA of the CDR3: TGTGCCAGCAGTCTAGTAAGGGGGACGAGCTCCTACGAGCAGTACTTC. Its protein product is CASSLVRGTSSYEQYF.

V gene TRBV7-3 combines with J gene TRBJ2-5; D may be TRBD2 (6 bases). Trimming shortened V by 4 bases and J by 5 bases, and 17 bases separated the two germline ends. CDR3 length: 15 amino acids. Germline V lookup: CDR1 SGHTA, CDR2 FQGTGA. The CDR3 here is CASSSSGTSGETQYF. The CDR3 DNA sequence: TGTGCCAGCAGCTCGAGTGGGACTTCCGGGGAGACCCAGTACTTC.

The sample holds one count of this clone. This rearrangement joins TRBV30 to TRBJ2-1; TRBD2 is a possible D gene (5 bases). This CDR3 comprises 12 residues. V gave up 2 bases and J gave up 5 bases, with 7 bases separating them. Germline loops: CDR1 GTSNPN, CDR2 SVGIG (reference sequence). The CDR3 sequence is CAWSRGNNEQFF. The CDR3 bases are TGTGCCTGGAGTAGAGGGAACAATGAGCAGTTCTTC.

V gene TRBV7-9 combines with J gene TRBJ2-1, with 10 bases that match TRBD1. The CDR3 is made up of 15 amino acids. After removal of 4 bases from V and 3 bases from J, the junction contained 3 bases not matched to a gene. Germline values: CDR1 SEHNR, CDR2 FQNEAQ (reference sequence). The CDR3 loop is CASSSGTGDYNEQFF. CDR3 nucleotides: TGTGCCAGCAGCTCCGGGACAGGGGACTACAATGAGCAGTTCTTC.

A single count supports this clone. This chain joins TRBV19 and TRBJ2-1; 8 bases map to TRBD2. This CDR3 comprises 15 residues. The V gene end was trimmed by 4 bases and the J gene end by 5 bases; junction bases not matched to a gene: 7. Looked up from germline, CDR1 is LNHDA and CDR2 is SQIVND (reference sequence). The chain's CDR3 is CASSKTGTRDNEQFF. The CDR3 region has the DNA TGTGCCAGTAGTAAGACCGGGACTAGAGACAATGAGCAGTTCTTC. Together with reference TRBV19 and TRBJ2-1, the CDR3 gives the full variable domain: DGGITQSPKYLFRKEGQNVTLSCEQNLNHDAMYWYRQDPGQGLRLIYYSQIVNDFQKGDIAEGYSVSREKKESFPLTVTSAQKNPTAFYLCASSKTGTRDNEQFFGPGTRLTVL.

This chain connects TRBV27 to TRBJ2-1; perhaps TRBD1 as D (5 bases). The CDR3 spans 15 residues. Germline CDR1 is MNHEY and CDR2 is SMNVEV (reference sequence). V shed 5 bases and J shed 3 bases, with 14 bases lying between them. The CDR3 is CASSMGPAVYNEQFF. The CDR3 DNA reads TGTGCCAGCAGTATGGGGCCGGCGGTCTACAATGAGCAGTTCTTC.

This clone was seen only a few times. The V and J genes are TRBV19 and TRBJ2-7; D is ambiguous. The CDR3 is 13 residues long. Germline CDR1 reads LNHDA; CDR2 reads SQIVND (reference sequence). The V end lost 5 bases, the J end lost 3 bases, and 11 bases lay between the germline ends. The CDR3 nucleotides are TGTGCCAGTAGTCAAAGCCTTATCTACGAGCAGTACTTC. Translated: CASSQSLIYEQYF.

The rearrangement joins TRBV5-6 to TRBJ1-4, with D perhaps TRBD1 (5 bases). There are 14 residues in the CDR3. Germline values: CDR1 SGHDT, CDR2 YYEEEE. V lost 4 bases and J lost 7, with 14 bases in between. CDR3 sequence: CASSTTGVLEKLFF. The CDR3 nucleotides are TGTGCCAGCAGCACGACGGGGGTGCTTGAAAAACTGTTTTTT.

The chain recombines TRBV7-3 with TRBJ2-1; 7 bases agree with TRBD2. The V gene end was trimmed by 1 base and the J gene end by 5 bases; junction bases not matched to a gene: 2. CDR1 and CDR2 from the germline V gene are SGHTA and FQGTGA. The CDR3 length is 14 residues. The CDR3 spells CASSLRLADNEQFF. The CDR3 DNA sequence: TGTGCCAGCAGCTTAAGGCTAGCGGACAATGAGCAGTTCTTC.

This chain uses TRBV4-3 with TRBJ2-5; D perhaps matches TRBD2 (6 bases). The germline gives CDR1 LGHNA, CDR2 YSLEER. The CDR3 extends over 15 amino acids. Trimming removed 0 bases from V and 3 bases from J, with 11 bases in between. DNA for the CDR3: TGCGCCAGCAGCCAAGAGGGAGCGGGCAAAGAGACCCAGTACTTC. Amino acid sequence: CASSQEGAGKETQYF.

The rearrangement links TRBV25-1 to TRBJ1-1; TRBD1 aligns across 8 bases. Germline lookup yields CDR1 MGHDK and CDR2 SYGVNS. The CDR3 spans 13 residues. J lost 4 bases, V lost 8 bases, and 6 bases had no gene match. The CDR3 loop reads CASGGQGGTEAFF. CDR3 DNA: TGTGCCAGCGGAGGACAGGGAGGCACTGAAGCTTTCTTT.

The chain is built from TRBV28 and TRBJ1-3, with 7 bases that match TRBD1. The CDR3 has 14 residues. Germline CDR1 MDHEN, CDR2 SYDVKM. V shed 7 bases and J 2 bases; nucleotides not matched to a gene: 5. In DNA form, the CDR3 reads TGTGCCAGCATATCAGGGGGGACTGGAAACACCATATATTTT. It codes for CASISGGTGNTIYF.

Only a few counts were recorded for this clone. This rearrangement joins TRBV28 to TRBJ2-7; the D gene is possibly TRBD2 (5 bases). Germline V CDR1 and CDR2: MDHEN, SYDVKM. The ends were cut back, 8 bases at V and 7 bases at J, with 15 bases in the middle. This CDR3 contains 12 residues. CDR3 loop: CASREGMEEQYF. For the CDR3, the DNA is TGTGCCAGCCGGGAAGGGATGGAGGAGCAGTACTTC.

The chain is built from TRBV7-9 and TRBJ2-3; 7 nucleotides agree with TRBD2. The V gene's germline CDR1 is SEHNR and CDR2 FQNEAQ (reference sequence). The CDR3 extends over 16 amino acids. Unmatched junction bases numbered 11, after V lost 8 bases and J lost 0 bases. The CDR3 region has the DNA TGTGCCAGCGGAGCGGGACTTACCTCTAGCACAGATACGCAGTATTTT. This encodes CASGAGLTSSTDTQYF.